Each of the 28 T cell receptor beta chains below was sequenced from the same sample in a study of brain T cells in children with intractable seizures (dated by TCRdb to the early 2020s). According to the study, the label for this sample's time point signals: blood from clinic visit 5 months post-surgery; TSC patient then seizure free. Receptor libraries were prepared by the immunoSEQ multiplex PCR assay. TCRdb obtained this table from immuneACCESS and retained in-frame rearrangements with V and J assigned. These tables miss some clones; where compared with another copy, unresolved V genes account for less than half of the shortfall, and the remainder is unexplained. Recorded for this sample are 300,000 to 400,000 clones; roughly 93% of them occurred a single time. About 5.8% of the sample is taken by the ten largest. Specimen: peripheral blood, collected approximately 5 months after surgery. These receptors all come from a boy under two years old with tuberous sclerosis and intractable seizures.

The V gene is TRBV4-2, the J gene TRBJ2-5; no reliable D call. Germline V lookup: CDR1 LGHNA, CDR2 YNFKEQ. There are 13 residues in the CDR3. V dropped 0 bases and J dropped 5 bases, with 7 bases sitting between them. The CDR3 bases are TGTGCCAGCAGCCAAGAATGGTGGGAGACCCAGTACTTC. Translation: CASSQEWWETQYF.

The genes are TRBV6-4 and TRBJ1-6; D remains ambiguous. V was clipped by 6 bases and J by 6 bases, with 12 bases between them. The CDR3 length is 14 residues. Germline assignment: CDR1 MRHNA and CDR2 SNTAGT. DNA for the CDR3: TGTGCCAGCAGCCGAGATTGGCCTAATTCACCCCTCCACTTT. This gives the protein CASSRDWPNSPLHF.

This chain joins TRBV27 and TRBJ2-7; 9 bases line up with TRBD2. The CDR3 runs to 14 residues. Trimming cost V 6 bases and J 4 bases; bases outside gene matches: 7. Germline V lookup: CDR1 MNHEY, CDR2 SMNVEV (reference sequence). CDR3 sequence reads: CASSMGLASYEQYF. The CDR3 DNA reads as TGTGCCAGCAGCATGGGACTAGCTTCGTACGAGCAGTACTTC.

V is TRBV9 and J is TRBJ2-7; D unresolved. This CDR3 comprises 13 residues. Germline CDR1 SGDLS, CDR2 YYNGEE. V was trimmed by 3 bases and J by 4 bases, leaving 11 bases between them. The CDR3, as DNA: TGTGCCAGCAGCGAAGGCAGTTTTTACGAGCAGTACTTC. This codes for CASSEGSFYEQYF. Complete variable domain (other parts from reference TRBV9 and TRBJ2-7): DSGVTQTPKHLITATGQRVTLRCSPRSGDLSVYWYQQSLDQGLQFLIQYYNGEERAKGNILERFSAQQFPDLHSELNLSSLELGDSALYFCASSEGSFYEQYFGPGTRLTVT.

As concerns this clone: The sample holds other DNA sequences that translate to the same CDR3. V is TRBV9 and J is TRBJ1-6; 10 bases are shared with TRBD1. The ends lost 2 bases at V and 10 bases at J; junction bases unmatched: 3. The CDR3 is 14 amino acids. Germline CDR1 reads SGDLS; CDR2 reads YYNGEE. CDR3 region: CASSVGQGGSPLHF. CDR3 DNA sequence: TGTGCCAGCAGCGTCGGACAGGGGGGATCACCCCTCCACTTT.

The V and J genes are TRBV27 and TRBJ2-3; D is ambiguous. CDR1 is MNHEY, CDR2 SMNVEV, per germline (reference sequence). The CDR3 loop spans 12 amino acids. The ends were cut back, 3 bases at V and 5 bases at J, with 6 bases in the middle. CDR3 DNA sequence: TGTGCCAGCAGTTTCGCTGGAGATACGCAGTATTTT. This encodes CASSFAGDTQYF.

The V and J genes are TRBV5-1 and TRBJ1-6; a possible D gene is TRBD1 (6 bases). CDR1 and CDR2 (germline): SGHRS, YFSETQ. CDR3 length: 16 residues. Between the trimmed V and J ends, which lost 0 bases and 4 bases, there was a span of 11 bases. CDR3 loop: CASSLEEQGYNSPLHF. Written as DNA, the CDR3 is TGCGCCAGCAGCTTGGAGGAACAGGGTTATAATTCACCCCTCCACTTT.

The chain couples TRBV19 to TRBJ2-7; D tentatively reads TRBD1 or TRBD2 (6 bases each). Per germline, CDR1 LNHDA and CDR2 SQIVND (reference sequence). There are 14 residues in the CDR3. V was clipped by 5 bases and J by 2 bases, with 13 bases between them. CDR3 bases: TGTGCCAGTAGTGGGGGCGCGGGGCCCTACGAGCAGTACTTC. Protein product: CASSGGAGPYEQYF.

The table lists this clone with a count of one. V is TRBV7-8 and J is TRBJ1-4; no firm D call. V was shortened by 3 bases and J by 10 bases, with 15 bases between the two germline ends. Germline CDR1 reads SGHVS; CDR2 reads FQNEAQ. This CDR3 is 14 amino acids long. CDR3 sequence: CASSFPGQAGKLFF. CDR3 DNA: TGTGCCAGCAGCTTCCCGGGCCAGGCAGGAAAACTGTTTTTT.

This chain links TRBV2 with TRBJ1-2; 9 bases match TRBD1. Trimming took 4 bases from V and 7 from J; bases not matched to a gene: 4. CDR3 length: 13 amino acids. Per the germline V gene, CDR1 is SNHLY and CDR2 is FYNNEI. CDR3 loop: CASSADRGGGYTF. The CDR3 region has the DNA TGTGCCAGCAGTGCGGACAGGGGAGGTGGCTACACCTTC.

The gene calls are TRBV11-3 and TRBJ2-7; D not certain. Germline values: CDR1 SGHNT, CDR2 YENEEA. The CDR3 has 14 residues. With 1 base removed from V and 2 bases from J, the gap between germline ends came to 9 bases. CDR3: CASSLGEYTYEQYF. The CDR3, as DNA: TGTGCCAGCAGCTTAGGGGAATACACCTACGAGCAGTACTTC.

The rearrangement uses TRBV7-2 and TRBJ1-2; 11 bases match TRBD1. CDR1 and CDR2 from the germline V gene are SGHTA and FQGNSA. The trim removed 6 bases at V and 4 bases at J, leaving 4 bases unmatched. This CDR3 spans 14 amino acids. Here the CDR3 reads CASRGQGVIYGYTF. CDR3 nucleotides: TGTGCCAGCAGGGGACAGGGGGTGATCTATGGCTACACCTTC.

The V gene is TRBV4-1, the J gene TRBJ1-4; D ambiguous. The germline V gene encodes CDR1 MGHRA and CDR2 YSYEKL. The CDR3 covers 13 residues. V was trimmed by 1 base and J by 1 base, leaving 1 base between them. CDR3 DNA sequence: TGCGCCAGCAGCCAAGTAACTAATGAAAAACTGTTTTTT. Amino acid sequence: CASSQVTNEKLFF.

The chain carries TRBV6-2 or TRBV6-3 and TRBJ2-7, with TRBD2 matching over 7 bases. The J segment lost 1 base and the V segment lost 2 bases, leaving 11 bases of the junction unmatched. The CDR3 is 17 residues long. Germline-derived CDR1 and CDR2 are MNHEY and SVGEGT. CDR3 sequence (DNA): TGTGCCAGCAGTTACGGGTCATTTAGCGGGCTTTCCTACGAGCAGTACTTC. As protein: CASSYGSFSGLSYEQYF.

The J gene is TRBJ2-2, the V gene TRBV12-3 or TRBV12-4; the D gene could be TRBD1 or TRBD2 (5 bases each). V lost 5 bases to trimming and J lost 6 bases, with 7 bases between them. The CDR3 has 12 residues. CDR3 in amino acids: CASSRGAGELFF. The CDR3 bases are TGTGCCAGCAGTCGAGGGGCCGGGGAGCTGTTTTTT.

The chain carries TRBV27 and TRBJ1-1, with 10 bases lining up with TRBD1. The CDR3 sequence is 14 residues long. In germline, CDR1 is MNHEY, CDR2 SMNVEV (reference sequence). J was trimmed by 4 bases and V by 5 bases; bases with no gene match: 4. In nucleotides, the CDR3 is TGTGCCAGCAGTAGACAGGGGGCTAGCACTGAAGCTTTCTTT. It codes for CASSRQGASTEAFF.

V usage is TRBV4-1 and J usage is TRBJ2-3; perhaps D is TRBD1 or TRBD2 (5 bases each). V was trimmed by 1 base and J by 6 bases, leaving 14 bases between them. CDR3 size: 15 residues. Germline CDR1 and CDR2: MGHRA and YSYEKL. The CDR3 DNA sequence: TGCGCCAGCAGCCAAGTGGGGGTCCTTCAGGATACGCAGTATTTT. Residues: CASSQVGVLQDTQYF.

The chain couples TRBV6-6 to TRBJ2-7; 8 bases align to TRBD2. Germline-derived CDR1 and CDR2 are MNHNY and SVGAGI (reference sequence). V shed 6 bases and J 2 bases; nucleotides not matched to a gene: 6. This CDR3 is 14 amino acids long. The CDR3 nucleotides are TGTGCCAGCAGAAAAGCACTAGCGGCCTACGAGCAGTACTTC. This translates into CASRKALAAYEQYF.

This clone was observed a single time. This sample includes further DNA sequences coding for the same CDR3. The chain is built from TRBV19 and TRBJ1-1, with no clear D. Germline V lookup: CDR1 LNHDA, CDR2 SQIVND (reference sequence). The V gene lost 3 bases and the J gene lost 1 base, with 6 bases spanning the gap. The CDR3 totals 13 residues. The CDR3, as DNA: TGTGCCAGTAGTATGGTGGGGAACACTGAAGCTTTCTTT. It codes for CASSMVGNTEAFF.

The CDR3 DNA is TGTGCCAGCAGCTTACGGACCGATCCGCACGAGCAGTACTTC. This codes for CASSLRTDPHEQYF. V gene TRBV5-4 combines with J gene TRBJ2-7, with D uncertain. In germline, CDR1 is SGHNT, CDR2 YYREEE (reference sequence). The V gene lost 2 bases and the J gene lost 5 bases, with 14 bases spanning the gap. The CDR3 totals 14 residues. The whole variable domain, remainder taken from reference TRBV5-4 and TRBJ2-7, is ETGVTQSPTHLIKTRGQQVTLRCSSQSGHNTVSWYQQALGQGPQFIFQYYREEENGRGNFPPRFSGLQFPNYSSELNVNALELDDSALYLCASSLRTDPHEQYFGPGTRLTVT.

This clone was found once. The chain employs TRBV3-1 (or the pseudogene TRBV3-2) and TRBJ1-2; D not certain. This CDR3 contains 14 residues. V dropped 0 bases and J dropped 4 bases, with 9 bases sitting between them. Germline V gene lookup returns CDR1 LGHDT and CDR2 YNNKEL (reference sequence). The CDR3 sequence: CASSQESRRYGYTF. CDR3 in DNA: TGTGCCAGCAGCCAAGAATCCAGACGCTATGGCTACACCTTC.

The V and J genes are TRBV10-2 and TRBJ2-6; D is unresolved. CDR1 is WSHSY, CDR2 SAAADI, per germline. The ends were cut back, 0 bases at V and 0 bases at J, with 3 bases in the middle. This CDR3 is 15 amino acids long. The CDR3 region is CASSESASGANVLTF. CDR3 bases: TGCGCCAGCAGTGAGTCGGCCTCTGGGGCCAACGTCCTGACTTTC.

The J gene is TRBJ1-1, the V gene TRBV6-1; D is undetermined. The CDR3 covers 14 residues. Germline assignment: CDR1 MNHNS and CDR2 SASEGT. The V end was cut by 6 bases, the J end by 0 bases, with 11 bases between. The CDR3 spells CASSSQTMNTEAFF. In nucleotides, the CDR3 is TGTGCCAGCAGCTCACAGACCATGAACACTGAAGCTTTCTTT.

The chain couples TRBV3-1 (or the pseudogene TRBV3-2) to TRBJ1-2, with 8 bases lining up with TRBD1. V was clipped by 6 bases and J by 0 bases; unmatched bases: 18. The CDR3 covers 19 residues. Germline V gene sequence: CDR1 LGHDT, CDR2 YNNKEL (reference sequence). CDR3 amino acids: CASSLFRGREVTSNYGYTF. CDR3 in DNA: TGTGCCAGCAGTCTGTTCAGGGGGCGTGAGGTTACTTCTAACTATGGCTACACCTTC.

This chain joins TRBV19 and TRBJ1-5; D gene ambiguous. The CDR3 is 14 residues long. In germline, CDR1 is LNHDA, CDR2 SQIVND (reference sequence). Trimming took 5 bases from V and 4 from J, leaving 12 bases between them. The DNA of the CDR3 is TGTGCCAGTAGTTCAGGTGTTGGGAATCAGCCCCAGCATTTT. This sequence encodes CASSSGVGNQPQHF.

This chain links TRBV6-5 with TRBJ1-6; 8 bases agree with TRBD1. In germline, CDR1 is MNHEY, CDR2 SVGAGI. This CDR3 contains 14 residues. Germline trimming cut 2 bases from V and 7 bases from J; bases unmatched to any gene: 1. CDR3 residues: CASSYTGGNSPLHF. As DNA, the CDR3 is TGTGCCAGCAGTTACACAGGGGGGAATTCACCCCTCCACTTT.

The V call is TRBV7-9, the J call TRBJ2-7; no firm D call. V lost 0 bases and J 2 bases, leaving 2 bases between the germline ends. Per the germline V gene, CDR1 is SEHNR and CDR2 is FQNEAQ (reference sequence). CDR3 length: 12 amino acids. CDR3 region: CASSLATYEQYF. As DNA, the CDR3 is TGTGCCAGCAGCTTAGCGACCTACGAGCAGTACTTC.

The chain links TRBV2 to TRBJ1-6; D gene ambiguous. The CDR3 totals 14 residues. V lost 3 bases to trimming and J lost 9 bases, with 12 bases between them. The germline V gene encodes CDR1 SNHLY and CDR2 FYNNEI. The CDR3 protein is CASSEGREVSPLHF. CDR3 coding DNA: TGTGCCAGCAGTGAGGGAAGGGAGGTTTCACCCCTCCACTTT.